This T cell receptor beta chain was profiled in a study of Ad26.COV2.S vaccination and SARS-CoV-2 variants. As for the study in general: Of the COV1001 trial arms, the Ad26.COV2.S arm included the donor.

Treatment here: around 19 received Ad26.COV2.S at low or high dose, single or two shots; roughly five received placebo; per-sample allocation not given. The study sampled participants on day 63 after the first vaccine or placebo injection. V lost 6 bases, J lost 7 bases, and 10 bases lay in between. The CDR3 has 11 residues. CDR1 and CDR2 (germline): DFQATT, SNEGSKA (reference sequence). Some clones are missing from TCRdb's copy, which holds only in-frame ones; the method was immunoSEQ multiplex PCR. The table records around 340,000 clones, about 88% of them present only once. Sample: peripheral blood, taken in a trial of Ad26.COV2.S vaccine versus placebo. The clonotype originates from a person aged 18-65 years who received the Ad26.COV2.S COVID-19 vaccine or a placebo. The rearrangement joins TRBV20-1 to TRBJ1-5, with TRBD1 as a possible D gene (6 bases). CDR3 sequence reads: CSANRAQPQHF. The CDR3 nucleotides read TGCAGTGCAAACAGGGCCCAGCCCCAGCATTTT.